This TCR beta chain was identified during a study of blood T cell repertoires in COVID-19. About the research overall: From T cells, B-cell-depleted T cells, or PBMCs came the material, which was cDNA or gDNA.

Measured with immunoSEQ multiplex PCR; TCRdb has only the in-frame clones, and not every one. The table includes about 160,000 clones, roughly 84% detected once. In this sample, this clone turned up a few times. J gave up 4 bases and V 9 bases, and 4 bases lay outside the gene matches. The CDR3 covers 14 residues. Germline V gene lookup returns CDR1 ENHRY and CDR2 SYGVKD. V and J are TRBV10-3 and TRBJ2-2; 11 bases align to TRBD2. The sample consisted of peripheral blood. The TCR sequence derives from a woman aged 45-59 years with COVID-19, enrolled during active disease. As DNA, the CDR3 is TGTGCCATAGGGGGGACTAGCGGCACCGGGGAGCTGTTTTTT. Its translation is CAIGGTSGTGELFF.